This T cell receptor (beta chain) derives from a study of graft-versus-host responses after intestinal transplantation. Looking at the study overall: Among the recipients, transplants were multivisceral, liver-intestinal, or isolated intestinal. Recipients uniformly received anti-thymocyte globulin induction, followed by tacrolimus and steroids for 2 to 4 years.

The CDR3 consists of 20 residues. CDR1 and CDR2 (germline): SSHAT, FNYEAQ (reference sequence). The trim removed 5 bases at V and 2 bases at J, leaving 19 bases unmatched. As regards this clone: Its target is unknown.

The assay was immunoSEQ multiplex PCR, and TCRdb's table has in-frame clones only and misses some. The data hold roughly 120,000 clones, with about nine tenths observed a single time. This clonotype was sampled from a human donor who received an intestinal transplant. The J gene is TRBJ2-1, the V gene TRBV7-7, with TRBD1 identical over 9 bases. The material was unstimulated CD4+ T cells sorted from spleen or lymph node cells, obtained before intestinal transplant. The DNA for the CDR3 is TGTGCCAGCAGCGGACGGGACAGGGAGCAAGGGGGTGCACCCTACAATGAGCAGTTCTTC. This encodes CASSGRDREQGGAPYNEQFF.